This entry describes one T cell receptor (beta chain). The entry originates in a study of T cell responses to AZD1222 COVID-19 vaccine. The germline V gene encodes CDR1 LGHNT and CDR2 FRNRAP. V was clipped by 1 base and J by 8 bases; unmatched bases: 4. This CDR3 spans 13 amino acids. Generated by immunoSEQ multiplex PCR, the TCRdb table keeps only in-frame clones and is missing some. Of 150,000 to 200,000 clones in the sample, around 90% were seen once. This sample comprised peripheral blood, obtained 28 days after the second AZD1222 dose. This TCR derives from an adult who received the AZD1222 COVID-19 vaccine. The chain recombines TRBV12-5 with TRBJ1-2; 7 positions match TRBD1. CDR3 region: CASGLGTGEGYTF. The CDR3 DNA is TGTGCTAGTGGTTTGGGAACAGGGGAAGGCTACACCTTC. The full variable domain, rest sourced from reference TRBV12-5 and TRBJ1-2, is DARVTQTPRHKVTEMGQEVTMRCQPILGHNTVFWYRQTMMQGLELLAYFRNRAPLDDSGMPKDRFSAEMPDATLATLKIQPSEPRDSAVYFCASGLGTGEGYTFGSGTRLTVV.